The sequence of this TCR beta chain was determined in a study of human T cells and chemical hapten exposure. This clonotype was detected a few times. Its antigen remains unidentified. Overall study findings and caveats: Compared to controls, expanded TCRs made significantly more large clusters of similar CDR3s. A positive correlation with patch test score was shown by PT1 expanded TCR counts.

The CDR3 is 14 residues long. Germline lookup yields CDR1 SSHAT and CDR2 FNYEAQ (reference sequence). The germline V and J ends were trimmed by 2 bases and 3 bases, with 10 bases remaining between them. Individual cDNA molecules in this library carried unique molecular identifiers. MiXCR, applied by TCRdb to the RACE reads, yields one record per CDR3 protein. Seen here are some 74,000 distinct CDR3 sequences, approximately 14% observed once, and the top ten hold roughly 4.9%. The time point was: pre-sensitization, week 0. Treatment given: therapeutic diphenylcyclopropenone sensitization with weekly scalp DPC.

The receptor was derived from a woman aged 50 to 60 with alopecia areata. Some clones in this sample may be carry-over from other donors' samples. This chain links TRBV7-7 with TRBJ2-5; tentatively, D is TRBD2 (5 bases). Sequences were derived from whole blood, sampled in connection with sensitization to the hapten diphenylcyclopropenone (DPC). The CDR3 sequence is CASSLSPGEETQYF. DNA of the CDR3: TGTGCCAGCAGCTTATCTCCCGGGGAAGAGACCCAGTACTTC.